The table lists the clone carrying this T cell receptor (beta chain) with a few counts. What it recognizes is unknown. The source of the sample is a study of identical twins. General study points: Beta clonotypes that were abundant in cord blood contained fewer insertions, a pattern absent from memory repertoires.

Germline CDR1 is SGHKS and CDR2 is YYEKEE (reference sequence). The CDR3 contains 18 residues. V trimming: 0 bases; J trimming: 3 bases; junction bases outside the gene matches: 7. TCRdb used MiXCR to reprocess the 5' RACE reads, holding one entry per CDR3 protein. The table shows roughly 690,000 distinct CDR3 sequences, with around 5.7% occurring only once. Sequencing was done on a sample of naive T cells sorted from blood. The gene calls are TRBV5-5 and TRBJ2-6; 9 nucleotides match TRBD1. This clonotype was sampled from a man between 18 and 35 years old in good health. The CDR3 spells CASSLGGQGRGGANVLTF. DNA for the CDR3: TGTGCCAGCAGCTTGGGGGGACAGGGTAGAGGTGGGGCCAACGTCCTGACTTTC. Variable domain in full (rest from reference TRBV5-5 and TRBJ2-6): DAGVTQSPTHLIKTRGQQVTLRCSPISGHKSVSWYQQVLGQGPQFIFQYYEKEERGRGNFPDRFSARQFPNYSSELNVNALLLGDSALYLCASSLGGQGRGGANVLTFGAGSRLTVL.